This T cell receptor (beta chain) was captured by sequencing in a study of shared clonotypes between healthy human individuals. CD8 cells classed as naive were CD45RO-negative and positively selected for CCR7, excluding terminally differentiated effector memory CD45RA+ cells. The CDR3 loop spans 12 amino acids. Germline V CDR1 and CDR2: SGHDT, YYEEEE. The V end was cut by 2 bases, the J end by 7 bases, with 10 bases between. Once extracted for a subset, genomic DNA was divided evenly among several immunoSEQ plates. Only in-frame clones appear in the TCRdb table, and some are missing; sequencing was by immunoSEQ multiplex PCR. The sample shows about 550,000 clones, around 95% of them seen only once.

The receptor's source is a woman aged 25 to 45 in good health. The rearrangement uses TRBV5-6 and TRBJ2-7; the D is unclear. Sequencing input: naive CD8+ T cells sorted from blood. CDR3 nucleotides: TGTGCCAGCAGCTTATCCGGTGGTGAGCAGTACTTC. It is translated as CASSLSGGEQYF.